This T cell receptor beta chain was sequenced for a study of CD8 T cells in Susac syndrome. The authors reverse transcribed roughly 0.5 to 1 ug RNA with random hexamers. TCRdb used MiXCR to reprocess the immunoSEQ multiplex PCR reads, holding one entry per CDR3 protein. In the table there are 100,000 to 150,000 distinct CDR3 sequences, 90% to 95% of which are singletons. Concerning this clonotype: Antigen: not known.

CD8+ and CD4+ T cells from blood underwent TCR beta sequencing. The controls were healthy donors who were matched for age and sex. While CD8+ and CD4+ T cells were isolated negatively, TEMRA cells were enriched by FACS. Study results and limitations: The study's TCR sequencing and HLA analysis covered a relatively small number of individuals, and the study acknowledged this.

The sample was CD4+ T cells from PBMCs. The sequence derives from a human donor in good health.

CDR3 amino acids: CASSSYRQGGSETQYF. In nucleotides, the CDR3 is TGCGCCAGCAGCTCATACCGACAGGGTGGGTCGGAGACCCAGTACTTC. The chain has TRBV5-1 and TRBJ2-5; 7 nucleotides agree with TRBD1. CDR3 length: 16 amino acids. Trimming at V came to 3 bases and at J to 5 bases, leaving 13 bases not matched to a gene. Germline loops: CDR1 SGHRS, CDR2 YFSETQ.